The clone carrying this T cell receptor beta chain was recorded a few times. Time point given: patch test 1, 2 weeks after DPC sensitization. Treatment meaning: therapeutic diphenylcyclopropenone sensitization with weekly scalp DPC. Every donor had alopecia and was 18 to 70 years old; all were suitable for DPC. RNA extraction used unfractionated whole blood as the source of total RNA. TCRdb reanalysed the RACE reads using MiXCR and keeps one entry per CDR3 protein. Of 80,000 to 100,000 distinct CDR3 sequences detected, roughly 7.6% appear once; the ten largest clones hold around 1.5%. The source of the sample is a study of human T cells and chemical hapten exposure. The V gene end was trimmed by 5 bases and the J gene end by 4 bases; junction bases not matched to a gene: 18. CDR3 length equals 19 residues.

This chain joins TRBV12-3 or TRBV12-4 and TRBJ1-5; 9 bases map to TRBD1. This receptor was taken from a woman aged 30 to 39 with alopecia areata. Some clones in this sample may be carry-over from other donors' samples. The sample here was whole blood, taken in connection with sensitization to the hapten diphenylcyclopropenone (DPC). Here the CDR3 DNA reads TGTGCCAGCAGTCGCGGACAGGGGCCAACGGGGGTTTTGAATCAGCCCCAGCATTTT. This translates into CASSRGQGPTGVLNQPQHF.